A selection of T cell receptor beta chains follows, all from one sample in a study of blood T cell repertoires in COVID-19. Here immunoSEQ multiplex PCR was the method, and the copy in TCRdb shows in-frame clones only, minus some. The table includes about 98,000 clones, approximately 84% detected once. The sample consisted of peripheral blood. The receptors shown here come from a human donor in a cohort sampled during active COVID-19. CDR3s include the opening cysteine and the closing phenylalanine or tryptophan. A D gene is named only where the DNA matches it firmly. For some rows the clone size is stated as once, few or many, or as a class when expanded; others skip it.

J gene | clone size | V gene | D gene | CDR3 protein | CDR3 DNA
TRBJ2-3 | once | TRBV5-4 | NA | CASRLADTQYF | TGTGCCAGCAGACTAGCAGATACGCAGTATTTT
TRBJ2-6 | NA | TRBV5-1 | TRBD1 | CASSLKQGSGANVLTF | TGCGCCAGCAGCCTTAAACAGGGGTCTGGGGCCAACGTCCTGACTTTC
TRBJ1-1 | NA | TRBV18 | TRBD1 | CASSPSDRGRTEAFF | TGTGCCAGCTCACCTTCAGACAGGGGAAGGACTGAAGCTTTCTTT
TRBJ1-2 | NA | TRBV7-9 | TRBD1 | CASSLIQGVYGYTF | TGTGCCAGCAGCTTAATTCAGGGGGTCTATGGCTACACCTTC
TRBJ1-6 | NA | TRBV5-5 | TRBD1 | CASSLGQGINSPLHF | TGTGCCAGCAGCTTGGGACAGGGGATCAATTCACCCCTCCACTTT
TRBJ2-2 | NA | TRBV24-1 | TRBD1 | CATSDPRGPRLSDGELFF | TGTGCCACCAGTGACCCCAGGGGGCCGAGGTTGTCCGACGGGGAGCTGTTTTTT
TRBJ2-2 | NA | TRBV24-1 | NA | CATSQLDLNLDTGELFF | TGTGCCACCAGTCAACTAGATTTGAATTTGGACACCGGGGAGCTGTTTTTT
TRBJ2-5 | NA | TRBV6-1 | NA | CASSEGASPPGETQYF | TGTGCCAGCAGTGAAGGAGCCTCCCCACCGGGAGAGACCCAGTACTTC
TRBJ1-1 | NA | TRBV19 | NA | CASSIGGGRYMNTEAFF | TGTGCCAGTAGTATAGGGGGAGGACGGTACATGAACACTGAAGCTTTCTTT
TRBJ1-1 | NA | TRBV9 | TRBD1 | CASSNLGQGSTEAFF | TGTGCCAGCAGCAATCTGGGACAGGGAAGCACTGAAGCTTTCTTT
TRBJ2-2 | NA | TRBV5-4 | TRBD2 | CASSLAGLAANTGELFF | TGTGCCAGCAGCTTGGCGGGACTAGCGGCGAACACCGGGGAGCTGTTTTTT
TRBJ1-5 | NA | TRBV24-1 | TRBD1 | CASTNRGPGSNQPQHF | TGTGCCTCTACGAACAGGGGCCCCGGGAGCAATCAGCCCCAGCATTTT